These T cell receptor beta chains were read from a single sample in a study of blood T cell repertoires in COVID-19. Using immunoSEQ multiplex PCR, the repertoire was profiled, and TCRdb retains in-frame clones only, with some absent. The profile shows 90,000 or so clones, 75% to 90% of them singletons. Sequences were obtained from peripheral blood. All receptors derive from a man aged 55 to 70 with acute or convalescent COVID-19. CDR3s include the opening cysteine and the closing phenylalanine or tryptophan. The D gene is left open where the match is weak. Only part of the rows carry a size: once, few, many, or a class if the clone is expanded.

V: TRBV19; size: NA; D: TRBD2; J: TRBJ2-2; CDR3: CASRTGTSTTGELFF; DNA: TGTGCCAGTAGGACTGGGACTAGTACCACCGGGGAGCTGTTTTTT
V: TRBV29-1; size: NA; D: NA; J: TRBJ2-3; CDR3: CSVDNTDTQYF; DNA: TGCAGCGTTGATAACACAGATACGCAGTATTTT
V: TRBV2; size: NA; D: NA; J: TRBJ1-2; CDR3: CASSEYGGWGYGYTF; DNA: TGTGCCAGCAGTGAATACGGGGGTTGGGGCTATGGCTACACCTTC
V: TRBV3-1/TRBV3-2; size: NA; D: NA; J: TRBJ2-7; CDR3: CASTTSGGSYEQYF; DNA: TGTGCCAGCACCACCTCCGGGGGCTCCTACGAGCAGTACTTC
V: TRBV5-1; size: NA; D: TRBD1; J: TRBJ1-1; CDR3: CASSLGGRGPGSVAEAFF; DNA: TGCGCCAGCAGCTTGGGGGGCAGGGGGCCTGGGTCCGTCGCTGAAGCTTTCTTT
V: TRBV6-2/TRBV6-3; size: NA; D: TRBD1; J: TRBJ1-1; CDR3: CASSYDRVATEAFF; DNA: TGTGCCAGCAGTTACGACAGGGTCGCCACTGAAGCTTTCTTT
V: TRBV18; size: NA; D: NA; J: TRBJ1-6; CDR3: CASSPARADNSPLHF; DNA: TGTGCCAGCTCACCGGCGAGGGCCGATAATTCACCCCTCCACTTT
V: TRBV27; size: NA; D: TRBD2; J: TRBJ2-1; CDR3: CASSLFGGSPNNEQFF; DNA: TGTGCCAGCAGTTTATTTGGCGGGAGCCCCAACAATGAGCAGTTCTTC
V: TRBV6-2/TRBV6-3; size: NA; D: NA; J: TRBJ1-5; CDR3: CASSTVREPQHF; DNA: TGTGCCAGCAGTACAGTCCGTGAGCCCCAGCATTTT
V: TRBV6-2/TRBV6-3; size: NA; D: TRBD1; J: TRBJ1-5; CDR3: CASSRDRVRQPQHF; DNA: TGTGCCAGCAGTCGGGACAGGGTAAGGCAGCCCCAGCATTTT
V: TRBV24-1; size: NA; D: TRBD2; J: TRBJ2-1; CDR3: CATSAGTSGNYNEQFF; DNA: TGTGCCACCAGTGCAGGGACTAGCGGGAACTACAATGAGCAGTTCTTC
V: TRBV30; size: NA; D: NA; J: TRBJ2-5; CDR3: CAWSEGSFHETQYF; DNA: TGTGCCTGGAGTGAGGGGTCCTTTCATGAGACCCAGTACTTC
V: TRBV2; size: NA; D: NA; J: TRBJ2-3; CDR3: CASSETGTSTDTQYF; DNA: TGTGCCAGCAGTGAGACAGGGACTAGCACAGATACGCAGTATTTT
V: TRBV7-2; size: NA; D: NA; J: TRBJ1-1; CDR3: CASSLEAGLMNTEAFF; DNA: TGTGCCAGCAGCTTAGAGGCGGGCTTAATGAACACTGAAGCTTTCTTT
V: TRBV13; size: NA; D: TRBD2; J: TRBJ2-1; CDR3: CASKIPGGPGEQFF; DNA: TGTGCCAGCAAAATCCCGGGGGGGCCGGGTGAGCAGTTCTTC
V: TRBV19; size: NA; D: NA; J: TRBJ2-3; CDR3: CASNKAVTDTQYF; DNA: TGTGCCAGTAATAAAGCGGTCACAGATACGCAGTATTTT
V: TRBV29-1; size: few; D: NA; J: TRBJ1-4; CDR3: CSGPEQTEKLFF; DNA: TGCAGCGGCCCCGAACAGACTGAAAAACTGTTTTTT
V: TRBV11-2; size: NA; D: NA; J: TRBJ1-6; CDR3: CASSFPGFNSPLHF; DNA: TGTGCCAGCAGCTTCCCGGGGTTTAATTCACCCCTCCACTTT
V: TRBV11-2; size: NA; D: TRBD2; J: TRBJ2-3; CDR3: CASSLTSGGTSTDTQYF; DNA: TGTGCCAGCAGCTTAACTAGCGGGGGGACTAGCACAGATACGCAGTATTTT
V: TRBV6-2/TRBV6-3; size: few; D: TRBD1; J: TRBJ2-1; CDR3: CASSRDRGWSEQFF; DNA: TGTGCCAGCAGTCGGGACAGGGGATGGAGTGAGCAGTTCTTC
V: TRBV3-1/TRBV3-2; size: NA; D: TRBD2; J: TRBJ2-1; CDR3: CASSQEGGPSDEQFF; DNA: TGTGCCAGCAGCCAAGAGGGAGGGCCCTCGGATGAGCAGTTCTTC
V: TRBV7-2; size: few; D: NA; J: TRBJ2-5; CDR3: CASTLVARAQETQYF; DNA: TGTGCCAGCACCTTAGTCGCCAGGGCCCAAGAGACCCAGTACTTC